This TCR beta chain emerged from a study of blood T cells in healthy people across ages. Points from the study as a whole: TCR beta diversity, measured per million T cells, fell in a roughly linear way with age. Unsorted PBMC input precluded a conclusive naive versus antigen-experienced comparison. There were more naive CD4+ cells and higher diversity in long-lived donors than in aged donors.

Donor samples were obtained from healthy Caucasian individuals from Russia, aged about 6 to 100. Germline V gives CDR1 SEHNR, CDR2 FQNEAQ (reference sequence). There are 14 residues in the CDR3. With regard to this clonotype: The antigen remains unidentified. The junction departs from germline at one end; a sequencing error may be responsible.

Primed by a sample-barcoded 5' primer and a J-beta primer mix, a second PCR proceeded for roughly 6 to 12 cycles. Using its own MiXCR run on the 5' RACE reads, TCRdb lists one record per CDR3 protein. The sample contains 1.5 million to 2 million distinct CDR3 sequences, roughly 27% of which appear only once. This sequence originates from a woman younger than 45 in good health. The sequenced sample consisted of blood. J is TRBJ2-5 and V is TRBV7-9, with D perhaps TRBD1 or TRBD2 (5 bases each). In DNA form, the CDR3 reads TGTGCCGGCAGCCAGGGACGGTCTGGGGAGACCCAGTACTTC. Its protein is CAGSQGRSGETQYF.